These T cell receptor beta chains were read from a single sample in a study of shared clonotypes between healthy human individuals. The data were produced by immunoSEQ multiplex PCR, yet TCRdb's version contains in-frame clones alone and is incomplete. The table records some 380,000 clones, approximately 97% of them present only once. The specimen sequenced was memory CD8+ T cells sorted from blood. The receptor set was obtained from a man younger than 45 in good health. Each CDR3 is given with its conserved first and last residue. The order of the fields is J gene, clone size, CDR3 length, V gene, D gene, CDR3 protein, CDR3 DNA. A D gene is named only where the DNA matches it firmly. Where a row states a size, it is once, few, many or the class of an expanded clone; other rows omit it.

j_call: TRBJ2-7; clone_size: -; cdr3_length: 13; v_call: TRBV28; d_call: -; cdr3_aa: CATQLGRGYEQYF; cdr3_nt: TGTGCCACACAGTTAGGTCGAGGGTACGAGCAGTACTTC
j_call: TRBJ1-1; clone_size: -; cdr3_length: 15; v_call: TRBV6-1; d_call: TRBD1; cdr3_aa: CASSRLTTGGYEAFF; cdr3_nt: TGTGCCAGCAGCCGCCTTACGACAGGGGGATATGAGGCTTTCTTT
j_call: TRBJ1-2; clone_size: -; cdr3_length: 16; v_call: TRBV4-1; d_call: -; cdr3_aa: CASSPGQTTGTYGYTF; cdr3_nt: TGCGCCAGCAGCCCGGGCCAGACGACAGGTACTTATGGCTACACCTTC
j_call: TRBJ2-1; clone_size: -; cdr3_length: 15; v_call: TRBV11-2; d_call: -; cdr3_aa: CASSFRSLVANEQFF; cdr3_nt: TGTGCCAGCAGCTTTAGGAGTTTGGTAGCCAATGAGCAGTTCTTC
j_call: TRBJ1-3; clone_size: -; cdr3_length: 15; v_call: TRBV5-1; d_call: -; cdr3_aa: CASSFSFGTGNTIYF; cdr3_nt: TGCGCCAGCAGCTTTAGCTTTGGCACTGGAAACACCATATATTTT
j_call: TRBJ2-3; clone_size: -; cdr3_length: 12; v_call: TRBV7-2; d_call: -; cdr3_aa: CASSLVAATQYF; cdr3_nt: TGTGCCAGCAGCTTAGTTGCGGCGACGCAGTATTTT
j_call: TRBJ2-7; clone_size: -; cdr3_length: 13; v_call: TRBV6-5; d_call: -; cdr3_aa: CASRPLITYEQYF; cdr3_nt: TGTGCCAGCAGACCCCTCATCACCTACGAGCAGTACTTC
j_call: TRBJ2-3; clone_size: -; cdr3_length: 13; v_call: TRBV10-3; d_call: -; cdr3_aa: CAISEGLTDTQYF; cdr3_nt: TGTGCCATCAGTGAAGGACTCACAGATACGCAGTATTTT
j_call: TRBJ1-3; clone_size: -; cdr3_length: 13; v_call: TRBV6-6; d_call: -; cdr3_aa: CASKERSGNTIYF; cdr3_nt: TGTGCCAGCAAGGAGAGATCTGGAAACACCATATATTTT
j_call: TRBJ2-3; clone_size: -; cdr3_length: 17; v_call: TRBV9; d_call: -; cdr3_aa: CASSVGRTTARTDTQYF; cdr3_nt: TGTGCCAGCAGCGTAGGGAGAACGACAGCCCGCACAGATACGCAGTATTTT
j_call: TRBJ2-7; clone_size: -; cdr3_length: 15; v_call: TRBV7-2; d_call: TRBD1; cdr3_aa: CASVISGTGNYEQYF; cdr3_nt: TGTGCCAGCGTCATATCCGGGACAGGGAACTACGAGCAGTACTTC
j_call: TRBJ1-4; clone_size: -; cdr3_length: 15; v_call: TRBV9; d_call: -; cdr3_aa: CASSAGSATNEKLFF; cdr3_nt: TGTGCCAGCAGCGCCGGCTCGGCAACTAATGAAAAACTGTTTTTT
j_call: TRBJ2-1; clone_size: -; cdr3_length: 12; v_call: TRBV7-9; d_call: -; cdr3_aa: CASSTDYLKQFF; cdr3_nt: TGTGCCAGCAGCACGGACTACCTAAAGCAGTTCTTC
j_call: TRBJ2-1; clone_size: -; cdr3_length: 12; v_call: TRBV15; d_call: -; cdr3_aa: CASASSYNEQFF; cdr3_nt: TGTGCTTCCGCGAGCTCCTACAATGAGCAGTTCTTC
j_call: TRBJ2-4; clone_size: -; cdr3_length: 13; v_call: TRBV19; d_call: -; cdr3_aa: CASKELAKNIQYF; cdr3_nt: TGTGCCAGTAAGGAGTTAGCCAAAAACATTCAGTACTTC
j_call: TRBJ2-7; clone_size: once; cdr3_length: 14; v_call: TRBV28; d_call: -; cdr3_aa: CASSRVPGPYEQYF; cdr3_nt: TGTGCCAGCAGCCGAGTGCCAGGGCCCTACGAGCAGTACTTC
j_call: TRBJ1-2; clone_size: -; cdr3_length: 14; v_call: TRBV7-2; d_call: -; cdr3_aa: CASSLAVGEAGYTF; cdr3_nt: TGTGCCAGCAGCTTAGCAGTAGGGGAGGCTGGCTACACCTTC
j_call: TRBJ2-3; clone_size: -; cdr3_length: 15; v_call: TRBV9; d_call: TRBD2; cdr3_aa: CASSVRSGSLHTQYF; cdr3_nt: TGTGCCAGCAGCGTACGCAGCGGGAGCCTACATACGCAGTATTTT
j_call: TRBJ2-7; clone_size: -; cdr3_length: 11; v_call: TRBV20-1; d_call: -; cdr3_aa: CSASLGHEQYF; cdr3_nt: TGCAGTGCTAGTTTGGGACACGAGCAGTACTTC
j_call: TRBJ1-2; clone_size: -; cdr3_length: 13; v_call: TRBV5-1; d_call: TRBD1; cdr3_aa: CASSTTGGEGYTF; cdr3_nt: TGCGCCAGCAGCACCACAGGGGGCGAAGGCTACACCTTC
j_call: TRBJ2-1; clone_size: -; cdr3_length: 14; v_call: TRBV9; d_call: TRBD2; cdr3_aa: CASSPQLAPNEQFF; cdr3_nt: TGTGCCAGCAGCCCCCAACTAGCGCCCAATGAGCAGTTCTTC
j_call: TRBJ2-7; clone_size: -; cdr3_length: 15; v_call: TRBV7-7; d_call: TRBD1; cdr3_aa: CASSPGQGAGYEQYF; cdr3_nt: TGTGCTAGCAGCCCCGGCCAGGGGGCTGGCTACGAGCAGTACTTC
j_call: TRBJ2-3; clone_size: -; cdr3_length: 18; v_call: TRBV14; d_call: TRBD2; cdr3_aa: CASSQDLASGRALNTQYF; cdr3_nt: TGTGCCAGCAGCCAAGATCTCGCTAGCGGGAGGGCCTTAAATACGCAGTATTTT
j_call: TRBJ2-2; clone_size: -; cdr3_length: 14; v_call: TRBV10-1; d_call: -; cdr3_aa: CASSEITGTGELFF; cdr3_nt: TGCGCCAGCAGCGAAATAACAGGGACCGGGGAGCTGTTTTTT
j_call: TRBJ2-3; clone_size: -; cdr3_length: 15; v_call: TRBV7-9; d_call: TRBD1; cdr3_aa: CASSFRQGWTDTQYF; cdr3_nt: TGTGCCAGCAGCTTTAGACAGGGGTGGACAGATACGCAGTATTTT
j_call: TRBJ1-1; clone_size: -; cdr3_length: 15; v_call: TRBV10-3; d_call: -; cdr3_aa: CAISEGSPIGAEAFF; cdr3_nt: TGTGCCATCAGTGAAGGGTCTCCGATAGGCGCTGAAGCTTTCTTT
j_call: TRBJ2-7; clone_size: -; cdr3_length: 15; v_call: TRBV12-5; d_call: -; cdr3_aa: CASGLVGSGSYEQYF; cdr3_nt: TGTGCTAGTGGTTTGGTAGGATCGGGGTCCTACGAGCAGTACTTC
j_call: TRBJ2-5; clone_size: -; cdr3_length: 14; v_call: TRBV28; d_call: -; cdr3_aa: CASSPLGIQETQYF; cdr3_nt: TGTGCCAGCAGCCCACTTGGGATCCAAGAGACCCAGTACTTC
j_call: TRBJ2-7; clone_size: -; cdr3_length: 15; v_call: TRBV5-1; d_call: TRBD1; cdr3_aa: CASSLGQGSLYEQYF; cdr3_nt: TGCGCCAGCAGCTTAGGACAGGGGTCCCTCTACGAGCAGTACTTC
j_call: TRBJ2-1; clone_size: -; cdr3_length: 14; v_call: TRBV18; d_call: -; cdr3_aa: CASSPLGEYNEQFF; cdr3_nt: TGTGCCAGCTCACCCCTGGGAGAGTACAATGAGCAGTTCTTC
j_call: TRBJ2-7; clone_size: -; cdr3_length: 16; v_call: TRBV2; d_call: -; cdr3_aa: CASSEVGQETSYEQYF; cdr3_nt: TGTGCCAGCAGTGAGGTGGGGCAGGAAACCTCCTACGAGCAGTACTTC
j_call: TRBJ2-7; clone_size: -; cdr3_length: 15; v_call: TRBV6-1; d_call: -; cdr3_aa: CASIGGRLSSYEQYF; cdr3_nt: TGTGCCAGCATCGGAGGGAGACTTAGCTCCTACGAGCAGTACTTC
j_call: TRBJ1-1; clone_size: -; cdr3_length: 14; v_call: TRBV6-6; d_call: -; cdr3_aa: CASSYSSWAAEAFF; cdr3_nt: TGTGCCAGCAGTTACTCTTCTTGGGCAGCCGAAGCTTTCTTT
j_call: TRBJ1-5; clone_size: -; cdr3_length: 14; v_call: TRBV2; d_call: -; cdr3_aa: CASDKRGLYQPQHF; cdr3_nt: TGTGCCAGTGACAAGAGGGGGTTGTATCAGCCCCAGCATTTT
j_call: TRBJ2-5; clone_size: -; cdr3_length: 16; v_call: TRBV6-5; d_call: TRBD1; cdr3_aa: CASSYGDRGPWETQYF; cdr3_nt: TGTGCCAGCAGTTACGGGGACAGGGGGCCTTGGGAGACCCAGTACTTC
j_call: TRBJ2-5; clone_size: -; cdr3_length: 12; v_call: TRBV2; d_call: TRBD2; cdr3_aa: CASVGLVETQYF; cdr3_nt: TGTGCCAGCGTGGGACTAGTGGAGACCCAGTACTTC